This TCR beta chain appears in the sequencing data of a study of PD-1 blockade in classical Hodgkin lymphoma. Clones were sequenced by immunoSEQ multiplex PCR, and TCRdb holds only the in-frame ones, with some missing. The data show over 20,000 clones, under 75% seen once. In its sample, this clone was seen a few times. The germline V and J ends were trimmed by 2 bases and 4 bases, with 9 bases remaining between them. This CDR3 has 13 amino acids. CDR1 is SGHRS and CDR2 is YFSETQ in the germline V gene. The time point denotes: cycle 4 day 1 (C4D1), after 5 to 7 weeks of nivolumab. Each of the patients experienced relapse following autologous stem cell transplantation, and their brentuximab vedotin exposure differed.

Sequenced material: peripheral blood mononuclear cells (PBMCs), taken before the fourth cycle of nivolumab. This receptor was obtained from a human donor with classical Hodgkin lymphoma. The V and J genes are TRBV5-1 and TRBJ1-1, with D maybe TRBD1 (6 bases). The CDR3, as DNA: TGCGCCAGCAGCTTTTACAGGGCCACTGAAGCTTTCTTT. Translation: CASSFYRATEAFF.